A selection of T cell receptor beta chains follows, all from one sample in a study of blood T cells in healthy people across ages. TCRdb analysed the 5' RACE reads with MiXCR anew, one entry per CDR3 protein. This table has fewer than 800,000 distinct CDR3 sequences, 21% appearing once. The sequenced sample consisted of blood. These receptors all come from a man between 65 and 79 years old in good health. Both conserved end residues are part of each CDR3. The D gene is left open where the match is weak. Only part of the rows carry a size: once, few, many, or a class if the clone is expanded.

CDR3,DNA,J,size,D,V
CSVEVSGSEQSF,TGCAGCGTTGAAGTATCTGGCAGTGAGCAGTCCTTC,TRBJ2-5,few,NA,TRBV29-1
CASSLLAAYEQYF,TGTGCCAGCAGCTTGTTAGCGGCCTACGAGCAGTACTTC,TRBJ2-7,NA,NA,TRBV7-2
CASSEGVAEYEQYF,TGTGCCAGCAGTGAAGGAGTAGCAGAATACGAGCAGTACTTC,TRBJ2-7,NA,NA,TRBV6-1
CASSLATGGGQETQYF,TGTGCCAGCAGCTTAGCGACAGGGGGCGGCCAAGAGACCCAGTACTTC,TRBJ2-5,NA,TRBD1,TRBV7-2
CASALRFSEQFF,TGTGCCAGCGCCTTAAGGTTTAGTGAGCAGTTCTTC,TRBJ2-1,NA,NA,TRBV28
CSTRPHYEQYF,TGCAGTACTAGACCCCACTACGAGCAGTACTTC,TRBJ2-7,few,NA,TRBV20-1
CSGTRDRETQYF,TGCAGCGGGACTAGGGACAGAGAGACCCAGTACTTC,TRBJ2-5,many,NA,TRBV29-1
CASTSGGRSRRETQYF,TGTGCCAGCACAAGCGGTGGAAGGTCCCGAAGAGAGACCCAGTACTTC,TRBJ2-5,NA,NA,TRBV28
CASSLLTGHTGNTIYF,TGTGCCAGCAGTTTATTGACAGGGCATACGGGAAACACCATATATTTT,TRBJ1-3,NA,TRBD1,TRBV12-3/TRBV12-4
CASSLQEGAHNSPLHF,TGCGCCAGCAGCTTGCAGGAGGGGGCGCATAATTCACCCCTCCACTTT,TRBJ1-6,few,TRBD1,TRBV5-1
CASSPQSQGGLEQYF,TGTGCCAGCAGTCCCCAGTCCCAGGGGGGCCTGGAGCAGTACTTC,TRBJ2-5,few,NA,TRBV27
CATTSGNGYNEQFF,TGTGCCACCACCAGCGGGAATGGGTACAATGAGCAGTTCTTC,TRBJ2-1,NA,TRBD2,TRBV24-1
CASSTTTGGAEETQYF,TGCGCCAGCAGCACAACAACAGGGGGCGCGGAGGAGACCCAGTACTTC,TRBJ2-5,NA,TRBD1,TRBV5-1
CASSQETAGTGVSPLHF,TGCGCCAGCAGCCAAGAGACCGCCGGGACAGGGGTTTCACCCCTCCACTTT,TRBJ1-6,NA,TRBD1,TRBV4-1
CASTTGVQPQHF,TGTGCCAGCACCACAGGGGTTCAGCCCCAGCATTTT,TRBJ1-5,few,TRBD1,TRBV28
CASSQGQGETEAFF,TGTGCCAGCAGCCAGGGACAGGGGGAGACTGAAGCTTTCTTT,TRBJ1-1,NA,TRBD1,TRBV7-9
CASSLAPPWEETQYF,TGTGCCAGCAGCTTGGCTCCCCCGTGGGAAGAGACCCAGTACTTC,TRBJ2-5,NA,NA,TRBV5-6
CASGSGGGGYEQYF,TGTGCCAGCGGGTCTGGAGGGGGCGGGTACGAGCAGTACTTC,TRBJ2-7,few,NA,TRBV28
CASSPARLEQFF,TGTGCCAGCAGCCCAGCGAGGCTAGAGCAGTTCTTC,TRBJ2-1,NA,NA,TRBV14
CSAGSRGGYEQYF,TGCAGTGCTGGATCTCGGGGCGGCTACGAGCAGTACTTC,TRBJ2-7,few,NA,TRBV20-1
CATSDPGQGAYEQYF,TGTGCCACCAGTGATCCGGGACAGGGGGCCTACGAGCAGTACTTC,TRBJ2-7,NA,TRBD1,TRBV24-1
CASSWGQGAYGTGELFF,TGTGCCAGCAGTTGGGGACAGGGGGCTTATGGCACCGGGGAGCTGTTTTTT,TRBJ2-2,few,TRBD1,TRBV27
CASSETGGSGNTIYF,TGTGCCAGCAGTGAGACAGGGGGCTCTGGAAACACCATATATTTT,TRBJ1-3,many,TRBD1,TRBV28
CASSEIIQGSYNEQFF,TGTGCCAGCAGCGAGATTATACAGGGCTCCTACAATGAGCAGTTCTTC,TRBJ2-1,few,NA,TRBV5-6
CAGSDTGTALYEQYF,TGTGCCGGATCCGATACCGGGACCGCACTCTACGAGCAGTACTTC,TRBJ2-7,NA,NA,TRBV28
CSARDYSGGDRGLPYQETQYF,TGCAGTGCTAGAGATTATAGTGGCGGGGATCGGGGACTACCGTACCAAGAGACCCAGTACTTC,TRBJ2-5,many,TRBD2,TRBV20-1